The rows below give T cell receptor beta chains drawn from one sample of a study of T cells after yellow fever vaccination. MiXCR, applied by TCRdb to the 5' RACE reads, yields one record per CDR3 protein. The sample has some 73,000 distinct CDR3 sequences, roughly 8% seen once. Specimen: CD8+ T cells sorted from PBMCs, collected on the day of the yellow fever booster vaccination. These receptors were obtained from a man aged 30 to 39 who received the YFV17D yellow fever vaccine. Each CDR3 is given with its conserved first and last residue. Each record gives: CDR3 protein, V gene.

CATGTSDNTGELFF TRBV10-3
CATSNGPNVEQYF TRBV15
CASGQGTTNQETQYF TRBV27
CASRGERWGQTTEAFF TRBV2
CSVESRGSFLKDEQFF TRBV29-1
CSAYTGDGETQYF TRBV20-1
CSVESGRGYEQYF TRBV29-1
CASSQDVRGLALETQYF TRBV4-3
CSAVRAGNQEQFF TRBV20-1
CASSSRYEQFF TRBV5-1
CASSPVGANYEQYF TRBV14
CASSYSGSNQPQHF TRBV6-5
CASSSLGQGSYEQYF TRBV28
CASSLLAGEGRGELFF TRBV7-6
CASSLGTSGTHEQFF TRBV13
CASIGQNTEAFF TRBV2
CASSQVGQTRTGELFF TRBV4-1
CSASWADEQFF TRBV20-1
CSATVGLSDEQYF TRBV20-1
CASSLTVPYEQYF TRBV14
CASSRPSGGRETQYF TRBV6-1
CASSLGKGKAFF TRBV7-9
CASSAGLARTDTQYF TRBV27
CSVEEGAGYEQYF TRBV29-1
CASSRQITNYGYTF TRBV28